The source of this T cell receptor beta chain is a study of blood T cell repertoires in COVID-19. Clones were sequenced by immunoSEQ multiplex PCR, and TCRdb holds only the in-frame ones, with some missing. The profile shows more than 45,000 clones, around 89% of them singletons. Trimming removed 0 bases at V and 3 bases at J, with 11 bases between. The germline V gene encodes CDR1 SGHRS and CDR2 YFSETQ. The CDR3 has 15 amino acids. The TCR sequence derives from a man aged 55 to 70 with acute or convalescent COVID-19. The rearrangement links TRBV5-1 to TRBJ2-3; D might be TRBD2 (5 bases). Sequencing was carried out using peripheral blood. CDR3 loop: CASSLGRSETDTQYF. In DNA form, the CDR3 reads TGCGCCAGCAGCTTGGGGCGTAGCGAGACAGATACGCAGTATTTT.